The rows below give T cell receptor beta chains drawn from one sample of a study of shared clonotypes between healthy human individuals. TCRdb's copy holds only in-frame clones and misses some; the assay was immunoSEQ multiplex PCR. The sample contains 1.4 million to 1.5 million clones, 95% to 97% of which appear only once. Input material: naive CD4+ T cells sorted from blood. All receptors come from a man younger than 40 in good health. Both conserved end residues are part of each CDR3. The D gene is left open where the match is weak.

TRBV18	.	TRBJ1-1	CASSPTQGTEAFF	TGTGCCAGCTCCCCCACCCAGGGCACTGAAGCTTTCTTT
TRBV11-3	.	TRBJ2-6	CASSPTRGTSSGANVLTF	TGTGCCAGCAGCCCAACCAGGGGGACTAGCTCTGGGGCCAACGTCCTGACTTTC
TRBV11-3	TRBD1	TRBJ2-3	CASSLSGARGQWEDTQYF	TGTGCCAGCAGCTTAAGCGGTGCCAGGGGGCAATGGGAGGATACGCAGTATTTT
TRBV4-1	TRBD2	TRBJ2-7	CASSQDLKTSGYEQYF	TGCGCCAGCAGCCAAGATCTCAAGACTAGCGGATACGAGCAGTACTTC
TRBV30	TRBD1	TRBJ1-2	CAWSGDRDRYGYTF	TGTGCCTGGAGTGGGGACAGGGATCGATATGGCTACACCTTC
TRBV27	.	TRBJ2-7	CASSRWPGLDEQYF	TGTGCCAGCAGTCGATGGCCCGGCCTCGACGAGCAGTACTTC
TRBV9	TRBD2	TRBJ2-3	CASSPPTSSATDTQYF	TGTGCCAGCAGCCCCCCGACTAGCTCCGCCACAGATACGCAGTATTTT
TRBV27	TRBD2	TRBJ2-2	CASKGRASGRTNTGELFF	TGTGCCAGTAAAGGGAGGGCTAGCGGGAGGACGAACACCGGGGAGCTGTTTTTT
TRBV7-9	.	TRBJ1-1	CASSLEGWSEAFF	TGTGCCAGCAGCTTAGAAGGATGGTCTGAAGCTTTCTTT
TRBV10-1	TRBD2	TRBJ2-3	CASTEGKRGSTDTQYF	TGCGCCAGCACCGAAGGGAAGCGGGGGAGCACAGATACGCAGTATTTT
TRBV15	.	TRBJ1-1	CATSRGNTEAFF	TGTGCCACCAGCAGGGGCAATACTGAAGCTTTCTTT
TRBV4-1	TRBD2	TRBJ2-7	CASSQLLPGLAGGALPYEQYF	TGCGCCAGCAGCCAGCTCCTACCGGGACTAGCGGGAGGTGCCCTTCCCTACGAGCAGTACTTC
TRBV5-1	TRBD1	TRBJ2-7	CASSSGQGASYEQYF	TGCGCCAGCAGCTCTGGACAGGGGGCTTCCTACGAACAGTACTTC
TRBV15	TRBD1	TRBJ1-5	CATSREPKGASQPQHF	TGTGCCACCAGCAGAGAACCCAAGGGGGCTAGTCAGCCCCAGCATTTT
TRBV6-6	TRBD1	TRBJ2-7	CASSYDQGQPSYEQYF	TGTGCCAGCAGTTACGATCAGGGACAGCCATCCTACGAGCAGTACTTC
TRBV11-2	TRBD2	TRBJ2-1	CASSSLAGVHNEQFF	TGTGCCAGCAGCTCACTAGCGGGAGTCCACAATGAGCAGTTCTTC
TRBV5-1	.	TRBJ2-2	CASSLPPSTGELFF	TGCGCCAGCAGCTTGCCCCCTAGCACCGGGGAGCTGTTTTTT
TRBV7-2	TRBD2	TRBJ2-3	CASRQTTSGVPDTQYF	TGTGCCAGCAGACAAACGACTAGCGGGGTGCCGGATACGCAGTATTTT
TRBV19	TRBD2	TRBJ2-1	CASSTTGLAGYNEQFF	TGTGCCAGTAGTACCACGGGACTAGCGGGGTACAATGAGCAGTTCTTC
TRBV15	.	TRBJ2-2	CATTLGQNTGELFF	TGTGCCACCACATTAGGGCAGAACACCGGGGAGCTGTTTTTT
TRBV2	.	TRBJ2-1	CASSVEGGNEQFF	TGTGCCAGCAGTGTAGAGGGGGGGAATGAGCAGTTCTTC
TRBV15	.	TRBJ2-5	CATSRGWDAQQETQYF	TGTGCCACCAGCAGAGGGTGGGACGCTCAGCAAGAGACCCAGTACTTC
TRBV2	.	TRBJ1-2	CASSEQGSPTFYGYTF	TGTGCCAGCAGTGAACAGGGTAGCCCAACCTTCTATGGCTACACCTTC
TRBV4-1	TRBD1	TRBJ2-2	CASSQVYSQGASGELFF	TGCGCCAGCAGCCAAGTTTATTCACAGGGGGCGTCCGGGGAGCTGTTTTTT
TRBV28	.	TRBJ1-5	CASRSAEGRPQPQHF	TGTGCCAGCAGGTCCGCCGAGGGGCGTCCTCAGCCCCAGCATTTT
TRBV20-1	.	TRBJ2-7	CSAQTYEQYF	TGCAGTGCGCAGACCTACGAGCAGTACTTC
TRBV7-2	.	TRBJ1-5	CASSLFGTQPQHF	TGTGCCAGCAGCTTATTCGGTACCCAGCCCCAGCATTTT
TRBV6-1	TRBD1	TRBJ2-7	CASSVKTDRAGEQYF	TGTGCCAGCAGTGTTAAAACGGACAGGGCGGGCGAGCAGTACTTC
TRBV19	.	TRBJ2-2	CASSIKRSGNTGELFF	TGTGCCAGTAGTATAAAGAGAAGCGGGAACACCGGGGAGCTGTTTTTT
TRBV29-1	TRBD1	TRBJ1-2	CSGEDRVYGYTF	TGCAGCGGGGAGGACAGGGTTTATGGCTACACCTTC